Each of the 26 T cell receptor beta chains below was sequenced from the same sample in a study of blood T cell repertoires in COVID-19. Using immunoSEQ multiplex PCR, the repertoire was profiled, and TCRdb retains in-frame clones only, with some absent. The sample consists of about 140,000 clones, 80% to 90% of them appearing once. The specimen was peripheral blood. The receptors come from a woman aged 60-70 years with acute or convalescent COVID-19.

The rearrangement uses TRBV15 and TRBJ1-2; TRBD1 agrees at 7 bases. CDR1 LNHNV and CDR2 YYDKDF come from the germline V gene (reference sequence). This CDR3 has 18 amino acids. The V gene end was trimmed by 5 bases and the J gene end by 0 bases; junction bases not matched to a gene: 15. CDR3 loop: CATSAGGTSTLANYGYTF. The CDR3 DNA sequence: TGTGCCACCAGCGCAGGGGGTACCTCGACCCTTGCTAACTATGGCTACACCTTC.

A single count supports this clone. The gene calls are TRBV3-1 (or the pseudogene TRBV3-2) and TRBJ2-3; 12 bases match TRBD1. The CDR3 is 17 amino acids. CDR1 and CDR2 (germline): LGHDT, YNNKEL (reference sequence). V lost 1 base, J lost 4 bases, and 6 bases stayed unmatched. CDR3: CASSQGGTGGESDTQYF. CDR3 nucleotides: TGTGCCAGCAGCCAAGGGGGGACAGGGGGCGAGTCAGATACGCAGTATTTT.

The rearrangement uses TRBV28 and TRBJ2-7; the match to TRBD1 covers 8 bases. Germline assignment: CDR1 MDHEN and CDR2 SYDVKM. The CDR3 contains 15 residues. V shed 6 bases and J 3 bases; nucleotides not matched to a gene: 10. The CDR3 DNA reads TGTGCCAGCAGGGGAGGACAGGGACCCCTCTACGAGCAGTACTTC. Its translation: CASRGGQGPLYEQYF.

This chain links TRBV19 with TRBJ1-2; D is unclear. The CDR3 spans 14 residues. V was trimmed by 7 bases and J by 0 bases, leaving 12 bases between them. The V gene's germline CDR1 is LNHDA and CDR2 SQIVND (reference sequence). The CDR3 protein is CASNRDKTNYGYTF. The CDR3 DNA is TGTGCCAGTAATCGAGACAAGACTAACTATGGCTACACCTTC.

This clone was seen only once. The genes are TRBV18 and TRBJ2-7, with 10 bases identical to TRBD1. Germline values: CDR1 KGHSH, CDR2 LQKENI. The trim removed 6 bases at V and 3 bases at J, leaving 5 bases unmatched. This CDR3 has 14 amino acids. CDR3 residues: CASSPGQGYYEQYF. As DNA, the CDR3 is TGTGCCAGCTCTCCGGGACAGGGGTACTACGAGCAGTACTTC.

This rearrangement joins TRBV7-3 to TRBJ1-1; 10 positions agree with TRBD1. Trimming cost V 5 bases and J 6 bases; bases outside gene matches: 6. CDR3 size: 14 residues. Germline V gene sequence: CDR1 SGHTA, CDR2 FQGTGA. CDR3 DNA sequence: TGTGCCAGCAGCCGACCGGGACAGGGGCCTGAAGCTTTCTTT. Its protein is CASSRPGQGPEAFF. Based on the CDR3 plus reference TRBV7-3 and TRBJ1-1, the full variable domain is GAGVSQTPSNKVTEKGKYVELRCDPISGHTALYWYRQSLGQGPEFLIYFQGTGAADDSGLPNDRFFAVRPEGSVSTLKIQRTERGDSAVYLCASSRPGQGPEAFFGQGTRLTVV.

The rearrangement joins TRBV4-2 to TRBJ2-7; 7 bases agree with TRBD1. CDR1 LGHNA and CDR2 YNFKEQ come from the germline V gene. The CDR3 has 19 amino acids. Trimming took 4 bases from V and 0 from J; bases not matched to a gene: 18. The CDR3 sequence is CASSLIHPIGTASSYEQYF. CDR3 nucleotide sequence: TGTGCCAGCAGCCTCATACACCCAATTGGGACAGCTAGCTCCTACGAGCAGTACTTC.

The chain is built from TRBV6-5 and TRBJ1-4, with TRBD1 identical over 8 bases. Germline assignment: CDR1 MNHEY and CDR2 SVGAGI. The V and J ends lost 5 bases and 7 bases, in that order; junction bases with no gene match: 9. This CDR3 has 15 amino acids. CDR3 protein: CASSLSQGAREKLFF. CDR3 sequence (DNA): TGTGCCAGCAGTCTTTCTCAGGGGGCTCGTGAAAAACTGTTTTTT.

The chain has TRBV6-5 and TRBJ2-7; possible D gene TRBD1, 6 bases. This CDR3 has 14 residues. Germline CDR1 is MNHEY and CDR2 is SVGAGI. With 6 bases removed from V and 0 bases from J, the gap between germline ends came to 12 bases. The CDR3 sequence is CASRVDRDSYEQYF. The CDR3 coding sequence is TGTGCCAGCAGGGTGGACAGAGACTCCTACGAGCAGTACTTC.

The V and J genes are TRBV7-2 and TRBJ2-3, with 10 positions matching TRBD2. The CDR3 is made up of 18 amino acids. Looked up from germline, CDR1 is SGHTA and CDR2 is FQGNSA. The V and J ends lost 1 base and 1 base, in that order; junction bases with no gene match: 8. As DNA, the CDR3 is TGTGCCAGCAGCTTAGAAGCGGGGGGGCGGGGGCGCACAGATACGCAGTATTTT. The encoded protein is CASSLEAGGRGRTDTQYF.

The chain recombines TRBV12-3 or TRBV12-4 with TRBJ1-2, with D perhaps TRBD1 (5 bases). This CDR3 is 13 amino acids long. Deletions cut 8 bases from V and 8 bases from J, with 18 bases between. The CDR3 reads CASRLPGGWGYTF. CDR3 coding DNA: TGTGCCAGCCGACTCCCCGGGGGATGGGGCTACACCTTC.

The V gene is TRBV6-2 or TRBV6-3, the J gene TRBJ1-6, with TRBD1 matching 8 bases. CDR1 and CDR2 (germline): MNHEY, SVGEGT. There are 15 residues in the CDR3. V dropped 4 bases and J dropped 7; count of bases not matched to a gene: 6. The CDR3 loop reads CASSLPTGVNSPLHF. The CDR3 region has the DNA TGTGCCAGCAGTTTGCCGACAGGGGTAAATTCACCCCTCCACTTT.

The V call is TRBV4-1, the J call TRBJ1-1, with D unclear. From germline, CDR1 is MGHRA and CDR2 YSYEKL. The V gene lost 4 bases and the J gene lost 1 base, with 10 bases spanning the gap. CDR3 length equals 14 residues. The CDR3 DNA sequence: TGCGCCAGCAGCCTCTATCGGGGGAACACTGAAGCTTTCTTT. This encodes CASSLYRGNTEAFF.

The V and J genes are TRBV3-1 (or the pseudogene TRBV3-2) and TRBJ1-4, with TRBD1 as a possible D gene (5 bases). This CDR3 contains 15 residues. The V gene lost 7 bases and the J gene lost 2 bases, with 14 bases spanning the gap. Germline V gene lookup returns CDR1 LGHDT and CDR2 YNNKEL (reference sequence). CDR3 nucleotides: TGTGCCAGCACCGAAGACTGGGGCACTAATGAAAAACTGTTTTTT. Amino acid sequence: CASTEDWGTNEKLFF.

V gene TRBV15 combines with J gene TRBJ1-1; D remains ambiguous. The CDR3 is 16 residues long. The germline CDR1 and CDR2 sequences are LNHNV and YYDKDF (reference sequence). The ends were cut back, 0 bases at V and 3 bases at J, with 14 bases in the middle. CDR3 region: CATSREREGVDTEAFF. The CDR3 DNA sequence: TGTGCCACCAGCAGAGAGAGGGAGGGTGTGGACACTGAAGCTTTCTTT.

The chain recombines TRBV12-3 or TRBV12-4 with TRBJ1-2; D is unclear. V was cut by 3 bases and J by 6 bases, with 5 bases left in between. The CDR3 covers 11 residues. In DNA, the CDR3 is TGTGCCAGCAGTTTTGGAGATGGCTACACCTTC. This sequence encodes CASSFGDGYTF.

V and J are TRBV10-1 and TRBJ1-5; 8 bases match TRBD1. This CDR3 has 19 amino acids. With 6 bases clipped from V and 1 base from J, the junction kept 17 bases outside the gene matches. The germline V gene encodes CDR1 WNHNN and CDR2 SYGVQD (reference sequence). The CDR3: CASSDDLDRVGKSNQPQHF. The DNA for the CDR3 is TGCGCCAGCAGCGATGACCTGGACAGGGTGGGAAAGAGCAATCAGCCCCAGCATTTT.

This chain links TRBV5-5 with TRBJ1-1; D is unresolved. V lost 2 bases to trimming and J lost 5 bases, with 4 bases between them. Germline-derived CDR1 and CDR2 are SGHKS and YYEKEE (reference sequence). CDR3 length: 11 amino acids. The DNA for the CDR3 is TGTGCCAGCAGCTTCTTGACTGAAGCTTTCTTT. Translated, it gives CASSFLTEAFF.

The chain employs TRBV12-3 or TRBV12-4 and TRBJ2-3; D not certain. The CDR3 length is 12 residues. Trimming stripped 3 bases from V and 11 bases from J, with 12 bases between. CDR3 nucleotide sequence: TGTGCCAGCAGTTTCGACTCCGTGAGGCAGTATTTT. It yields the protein CASSFDSVRQYF.

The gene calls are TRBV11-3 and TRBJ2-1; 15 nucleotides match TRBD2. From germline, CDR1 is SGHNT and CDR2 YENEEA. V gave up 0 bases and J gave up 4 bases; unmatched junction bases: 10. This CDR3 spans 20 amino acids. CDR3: CASSLDIGTSGGSPYNEQFF. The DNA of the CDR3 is TGTGCCAGCAGCTTAGACATTGGGACTAGCGGGGGGTCTCCTTACAATGAGCAGTTCTTC.

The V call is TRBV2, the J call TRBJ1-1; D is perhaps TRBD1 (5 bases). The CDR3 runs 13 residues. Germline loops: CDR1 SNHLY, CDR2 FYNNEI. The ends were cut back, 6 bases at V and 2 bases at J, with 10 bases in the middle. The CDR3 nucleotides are TGTGCCAGCAGGACAGAGCTAAACACTGAAGCTTTCTTT. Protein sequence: CASRTELNTEAFF. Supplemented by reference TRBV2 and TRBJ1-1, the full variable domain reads EPEVTQTPSHQVTQMGQEVILRCVPISNHLYFYWYRQILGQKVEFLVSFYNNEISEKSEIFDDQFSVERPDGSNFTLKIRSTKLEDSAMYFCASRTELNTEAFFGQGTRLTVV.

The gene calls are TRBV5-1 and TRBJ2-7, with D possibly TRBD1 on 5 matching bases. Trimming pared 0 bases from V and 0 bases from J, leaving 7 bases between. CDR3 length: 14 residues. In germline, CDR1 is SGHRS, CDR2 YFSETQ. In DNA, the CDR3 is TGCGCCAGCAGCTTGGGGACAAACTCCTACGAGCAGTACTTC. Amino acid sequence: CASSLGTNSYEQYF.

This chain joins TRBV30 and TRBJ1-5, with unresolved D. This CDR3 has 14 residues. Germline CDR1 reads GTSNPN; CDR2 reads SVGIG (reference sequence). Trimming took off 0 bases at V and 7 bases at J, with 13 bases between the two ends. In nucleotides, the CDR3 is TGTGCCTGGAGTGTACCCACCTCTGGCCAGCCCCAGCATTTT. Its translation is CAWSVPTSGQPQHF. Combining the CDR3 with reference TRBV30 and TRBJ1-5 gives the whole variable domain SQTIHQWPATLVQPVGSPLSLECTVEGTSNPNLYWYRQAAGRGLQLLFYSVGIGQISSEVPQNLSASRPQDRQFILSSKKLLLSDSGFYLCAWSVPTSGQPQHFGDGTRLSIL.

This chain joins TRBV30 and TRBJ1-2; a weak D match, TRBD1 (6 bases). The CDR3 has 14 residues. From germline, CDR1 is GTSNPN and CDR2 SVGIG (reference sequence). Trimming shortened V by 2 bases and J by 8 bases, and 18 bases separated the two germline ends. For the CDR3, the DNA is TGTGCCTGGAGTCATGGGGGGGGGCCTAGCGGCTACACCTTC. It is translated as CAWSHGGGPSGYTF.

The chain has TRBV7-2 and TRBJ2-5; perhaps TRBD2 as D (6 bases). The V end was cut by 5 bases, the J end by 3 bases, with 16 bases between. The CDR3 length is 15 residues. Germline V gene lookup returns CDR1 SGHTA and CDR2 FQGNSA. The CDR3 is CASSPRQTGEETQYF. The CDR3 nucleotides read TGTGCCAGCAGCCCCCGCCAGACGGGGGAAGAGACCCAGTACTTC.

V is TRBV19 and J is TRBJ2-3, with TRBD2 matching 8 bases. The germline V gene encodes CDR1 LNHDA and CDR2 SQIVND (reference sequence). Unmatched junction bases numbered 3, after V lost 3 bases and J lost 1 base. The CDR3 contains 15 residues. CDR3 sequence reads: CASSMQAGGTDTQYF. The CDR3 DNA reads TGTGCCAGTAGTATGCAAGCGGGGGGCACAGATACGCAGTATTTT.